This T cell receptor beta chain was obtained from a study of technical replicates of blood from a handful of donors. This CDR3 has 14 residues. CDR1 SGHNT and CDR2 YYREEE come from the germline V gene (reference sequence). V shed 1 base and J shed 3 bases, with 10 bases lying between them. Using immunoSEQ multiplex PCR, the repertoire was profiled, and TCRdb retains in-frame clones only, with some absent. The table has approximately 78,000 clones, roughly 96% seen once; the top ten hold about 0.22%. The receptor's source is a human donor in good health. The chain combines TRBV5-4 with TRBJ1-1, with D possibly TRBD1 on 6 matching bases. Sequenced input: T cells isolated from PBMCs. CDR3 sequence reads: CASSLQGRDTEAFF. In nucleotides, the CDR3 is TGTGCCAGCAGCTTGCAGGGGCGCGACACTGAAGCTTTCTTT. Drawing the rest from reference TRBV5-4 and TRBJ1-1, the complete variable domain is ETGVTQSPTHLIKTRGQQVTLRCSSQSGHNTVSWYQQALGQGPQFIFQYYREEENGRGNFPPRFSGLQFPNYSSELNVNALELDDSALYLCASSLQGRDTEAFFGQGTRLTVV.